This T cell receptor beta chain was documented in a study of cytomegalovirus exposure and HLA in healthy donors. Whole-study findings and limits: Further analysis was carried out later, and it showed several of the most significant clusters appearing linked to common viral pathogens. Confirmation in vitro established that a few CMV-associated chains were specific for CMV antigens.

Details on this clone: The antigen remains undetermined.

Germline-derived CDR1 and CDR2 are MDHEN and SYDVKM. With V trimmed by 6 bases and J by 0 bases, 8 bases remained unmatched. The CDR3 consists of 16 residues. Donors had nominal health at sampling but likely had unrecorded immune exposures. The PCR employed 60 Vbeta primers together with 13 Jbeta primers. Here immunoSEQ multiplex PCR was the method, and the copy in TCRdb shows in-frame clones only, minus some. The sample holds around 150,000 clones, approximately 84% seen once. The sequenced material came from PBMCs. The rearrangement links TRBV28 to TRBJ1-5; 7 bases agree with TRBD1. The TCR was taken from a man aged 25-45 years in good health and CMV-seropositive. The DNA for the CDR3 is TGTGCCAGCAGCTTAAGGACAGGAGTTAGCAATCAGCCCCAGCATTTT. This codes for CASSLRTGVSNQPQHF.